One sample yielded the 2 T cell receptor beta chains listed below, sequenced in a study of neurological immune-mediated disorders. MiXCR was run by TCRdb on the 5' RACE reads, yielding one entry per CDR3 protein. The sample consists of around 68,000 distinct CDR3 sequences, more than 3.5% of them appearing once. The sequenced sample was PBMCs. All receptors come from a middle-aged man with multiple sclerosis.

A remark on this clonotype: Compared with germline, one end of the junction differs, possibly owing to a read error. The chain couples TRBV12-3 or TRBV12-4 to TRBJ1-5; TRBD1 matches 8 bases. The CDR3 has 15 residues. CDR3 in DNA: TGTGCCAGCAGTGTCGCCGGGACAGGCATCCTGCCCCAGAATTTC. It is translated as CASSVAGTGILPQNF.

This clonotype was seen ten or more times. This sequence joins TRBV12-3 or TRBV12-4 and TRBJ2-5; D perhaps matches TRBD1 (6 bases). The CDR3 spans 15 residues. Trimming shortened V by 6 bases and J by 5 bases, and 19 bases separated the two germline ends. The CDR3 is CASRTTGRVSETQYF. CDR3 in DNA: TGTGCCAGCAGAACCACAGGGCGGGTGTCGGAGACCCAGTACTTC.